This record covers a single T cell receptor beta chain. TCRdb processed the RACE reads anew with MiXCR; each CDR3 protein has one entry. This repertoire shows 150,000 to 200,000 distinct CDR3 sequences, almost 30% found once; its top ten account for 2.9%. The record originates from a study of human T cells and chemical hapten exposure. This CDR3 is 13 amino acids long. Trimming pared 7 bases from V and 3 bases from J, leaving 12 bases between. The time point: pre-sensitization, week 0. Treatment described: therapeutic diphenylcyclopropenone sensitization with weekly scalp DPC. The gene calls are TRBV23-1 and TRBJ2-5; D is undetermined. TRBV23-1 qualifies as an ORF whose function is uncertain. Sequencing used whole blood, obtained in connection with sensitization to the hapten diphenylcyclopropenone (DPC). The clonotype comes from a woman under 40 with alopecia areata. Some clones in this sample may be carry-over from other donors' samples. In DNA, the CDR3 is TGCGCCAGCAAGCCCCCGGCAAAAGAGACCCAGTACTTC. This codes for CASKPPAKETQYF.